This T cell receptor (beta chain) was captured by sequencing in a study of CD8+ T cells in alopecia areata. Comment on this clone: Its antigen is not known.

In each case, RNA was isolated and then reverse transcribed into cDNA as the sequencing template. Clones were read by immunoSEQ multiplex PCR, and TCRdb kept only the in-frame ones, dropping some. The table lists 200,000 to 250,000 clones, under 70% of them singletons, with around 3.9% in the top ten. Treatment given: oral pan-JAK inhibitor, 5-10 mg twice daily. Punch biopsies of lesional scalp, plus peripheral blood, were taken from alopecia areata patients. Overall study results and limits: On tofacitinib, scalp clonality and expanded CD8+ clones among top 100 fell significantly. A large proportion of expanded lesional clones were detected persisting in scalp and blood during tofacitinib.

The germline gives CDR1 SGHDN, CDR2 FVKESK. V was trimmed by 1 base and J by 12 bases, leaving 10 bases between them. The CDR3 contains 12 residues. The source is a human donor with alopecia areata. The chain has TRBV14 and TRBJ2-1, with D unclear. This specimen consisted of CD4+ T cells sorted from blood, obtained at week 4, from a patient treated with tofacitinib. CDR3 bases: TGTGCCAGCAGCCAAGTAGGGATCACGCAGTTCTTC. The encoded protein is CASSQVGITQFF.